The entry that follows covers one TCR beta chain sequence. Its antigen is not identified. This entry comes from a study of T-cell reconstitution after alpha-beta-depleted transplantation in children. Study-wide findings and caveats: There were reportedly several hundred expanded graft clones from which alpha-beta T cells came about two months after transplant. TCRbeta diversity was high at day 60 in some patients (a result of surviving recipient T cells and thymic progenitors).

Preparation of the TCRbeta library was carried out with unique molecular identifiers. TCRdb reprocessed the PCR reads with MiXCR, giving one entry per CDR3 protein. In the table there are 700,000 to 950,000 distinct CDR3 sequences, about 16% of which are singletons. Losses at the gene ends were 7 bases for V and 5 bases for J; bases not matched to a gene: 8. CDR3 length equals 15 residues. The source of this sequence is a male patient younger than 18 who had a stem cell transplant for acute lymphoblastic leukemia, so the T cells may come from the graft donor. The sample consisted of PBMCs, mostly from graft donor cells, taken 360 days after TCRalphabeta/CD19-depleted stem cell transplant. The gene calls are TRBV12-3 or TRBV12-4 and TRBJ2-2, with TRBD1 matching 9 bases. The CDR3 DNA reads as TGTGCCAGCATCCGGGGGACAGGGCGGACCGGGGAGCTGTTTTTT. It is translated as CASIRGTGRTGELFF.